The rows below give T cell receptor beta chains drawn from one sample of a study of shared clonotypes between healthy human individuals. Clones were read by immunoSEQ multiplex PCR, and TCRdb kept only the in-frame ones, dropping some. This sample has around 88,000 clones; about two thirds occur once, and the top ten carry 40% to 45%. Material: memory CD8+ T cells sorted from blood. Receptors originate from a young man in good health. CDR3s include the opening cysteine and the closing phenylalanine or tryptophan. D genes are given only for firm matches. Clone sizes are given selectively: once, few, many, or a class where the clone is expanded.

j_call cdr3_length v_call d_call clone_size cdr3_nt cdr3_aa
TRBJ2-1 12 TRBV7-8 . . TGTGCCAGCAGCTTAGCCGGGCGGGGGCAGTTCTTC CASSLAGRGQFF
TRBJ1-5 13 TRBV7-9 . . TGTGCCAGCAGCCGTTGGTACAATCAGCCCCAGCATTTT CASSRWYNQPQHF
TRBJ2-5 13 TRBV6-6 . . TGTGCCAGCAGTTACACGTACCAAGAGACCCAGTACTTC CASSYTYQETQYF
TRBJ2-7 11 TRBV4-1 . . TGCGCCAGCAGCCAAGGACTTTATCGGTACTTC CASSQGLYRYF
TRBJ1-5 16 TRBV28 . . TGTGCCAGCAGTTTATTCTCCGGGTTTACGAATCAGCCCCAGCATTTT CASSLFSGFTNQPQHF
TRBJ2-2 16 TRBV19 . . TGTGCCAGTAGTCACGGTGGTAGCGGGAACACCGGGGAGCTGTTTTTT CASSHGGSGNTGELFF
TRBJ1-2 13 TRBV2 . . TGTGCCAGCAGTGCGGACATAAACTATGGCTACACCTTC CASSADINYGYTF
TRBJ1-4 13 TRBV27 . . TGTGCCACAAGAGGCGGATCTAATGAAAAACTGTTTTTT CATRGGSNEKLFF
TRBJ1-2 13 TRBV14 . few TGTGCCAGCAGCCAAACCCTAAACTATGGCTACACCTTC CASSQTLNYGYTF
TRBJ2-3 17 TRBV7-2 . . TGTGCCAGCAGCACATCCCGCCCAGCGTCAGAAACAGATACGCAGTATTTT CASSTSRPASETDTQYF